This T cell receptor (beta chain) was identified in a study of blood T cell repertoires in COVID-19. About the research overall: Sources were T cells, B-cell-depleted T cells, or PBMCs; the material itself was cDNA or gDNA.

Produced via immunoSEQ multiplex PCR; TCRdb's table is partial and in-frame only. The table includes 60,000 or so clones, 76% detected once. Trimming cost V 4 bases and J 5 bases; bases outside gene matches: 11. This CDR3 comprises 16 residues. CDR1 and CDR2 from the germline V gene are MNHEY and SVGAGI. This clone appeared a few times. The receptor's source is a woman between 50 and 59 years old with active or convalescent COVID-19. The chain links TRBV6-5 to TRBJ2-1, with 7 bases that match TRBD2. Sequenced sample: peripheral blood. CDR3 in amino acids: CASSSDGERGHNEQFF. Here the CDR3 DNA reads TGTGCCAGCAGTTCCGACGGGGAGCGGGGACACAATGAGCAGTTCTTC.